This TCR beta chain was captured by sequencing in a study of OX40 agonist ivuxolimab in advanced cancers. Across the whole study: Hepatocellular carcinoma, melanoma, renal cell or head and neck cancer affected the dose-escalation patients. Partial responses were recorded for three patients, including one with hepatocellular carcinoma and two with cutaneous melanoma. General study results and limits: The study found that CD8+ T cells averaged more expanded clones than CD4+.

Produced via immunoSEQ multiplex PCR; TCRdb's table is partial and in-frame only. The sample holds about 78,000 clones, less than 85% seen once. About this clone: Antigen specificity is unknown.

V dropped 3 bases and J dropped 8 bases, with 8 bases sitting between them. Germline V gene data show CDR1 as MNHEY and CDR2 as SVGAGI. This CDR3 has 12 residues. The sampling schedule covered blood at baseline, cycle 4 day 1, and cycle 7 day 1. The sequenced sample was CD4+ or CD8+ T cells sorted from blood, obtained in a trial of the OX40 agonist ivuxolimab. The origin of this receptor is an adult with an advanced solid tumor such as melanoma, head and neck, liver or kidney cancer. The chain has TRBV6-5 and TRBJ2-1; D might be TRBD2 (5 bases). CDR3 amino acids: CASSYTRDEQFF. CDR3 sequence (DNA): TGTGCCAGCAGTTATACGAGGGATGAGCAGTTCTTC.